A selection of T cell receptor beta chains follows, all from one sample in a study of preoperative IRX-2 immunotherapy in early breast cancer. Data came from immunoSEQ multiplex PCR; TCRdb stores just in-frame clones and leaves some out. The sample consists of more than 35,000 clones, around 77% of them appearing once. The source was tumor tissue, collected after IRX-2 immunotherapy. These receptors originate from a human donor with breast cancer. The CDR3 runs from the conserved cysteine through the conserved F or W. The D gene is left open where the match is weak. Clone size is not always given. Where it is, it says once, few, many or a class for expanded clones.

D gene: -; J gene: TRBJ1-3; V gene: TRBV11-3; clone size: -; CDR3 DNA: TGTGCCAGCAGCAACCACCCAGTGTGGGACCGAATCCACTCTGGAAACACCATATATTTT; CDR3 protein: CASSNHPVWDRIHSGNTIYF
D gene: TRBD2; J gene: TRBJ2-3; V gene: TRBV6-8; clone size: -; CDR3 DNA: TGTGCCATCAGCCCCGTGGGCGGGAGTACAGATACGCAGTATTTT; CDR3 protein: CAISPVGGSTDTQYF
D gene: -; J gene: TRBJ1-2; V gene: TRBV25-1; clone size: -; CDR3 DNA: TGTGCCAGCAGTTCCACTGCGGGTACTGGTGGCTACACCTTC; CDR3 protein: CASSSTAGTGGYTF
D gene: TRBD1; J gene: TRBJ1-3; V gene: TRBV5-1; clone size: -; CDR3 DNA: TGCGCCAGCAGCGCCGGGACAGGCGACTTCCTTTCTGGAAACACCATATATTTT; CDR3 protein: CASSAGTGDFLSGNTIYF
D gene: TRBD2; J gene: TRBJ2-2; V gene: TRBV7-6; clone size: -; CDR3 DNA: TGTGCCAGCAGCTTGGGCCTAGCGGGGGGGCCGGTCGGGGAGCTGTTTTTT; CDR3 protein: CASSLGLAGGPVGELFF
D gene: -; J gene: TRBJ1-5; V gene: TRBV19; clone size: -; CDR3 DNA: TGTGCCAGTAGTATGTCTGACGTGAAGCCCCAGCATTTT; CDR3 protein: CASSMSDVKPQHF
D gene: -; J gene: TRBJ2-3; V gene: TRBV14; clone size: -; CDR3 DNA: TGTGCCAGCAGCCAAGATTGGGGGAGCACGAGCACGCAGTATTTT; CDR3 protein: CASSQDWGSTSTQYF
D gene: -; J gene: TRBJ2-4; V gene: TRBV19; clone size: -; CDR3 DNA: TGTGCCAGTAGTATAGCAGGCGGGAAAAACATTCAGTACTTC; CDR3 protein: CASSIAGGKNIQYF
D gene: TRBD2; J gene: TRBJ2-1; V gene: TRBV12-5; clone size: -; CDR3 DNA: TGTGCTAGTGGTTTGGTACTTGGACTAGCGGGAGGGCGGGGCTACAATGAGCAGTTCTTC; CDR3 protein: CASGLVLGLAGGRGYNEQFF
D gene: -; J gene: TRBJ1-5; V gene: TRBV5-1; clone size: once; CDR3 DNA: TGCGCCAGCAGCCCAGGGGACCTAGATCAGCCCCAGCATTTT; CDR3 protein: CASSPGDLDQPQHF
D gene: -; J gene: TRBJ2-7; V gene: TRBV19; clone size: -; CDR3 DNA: TGTGCCAGTAACCAACCGGGTGTCTCCTACGAGCAGTACTTC; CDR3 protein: CASNQPGVSYEQYF
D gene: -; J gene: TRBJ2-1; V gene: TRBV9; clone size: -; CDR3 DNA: TGTGCCAGCAGCGTAGAGCCAGGGGCTGAGTTCTTC; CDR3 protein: CASSVEPGAEFF
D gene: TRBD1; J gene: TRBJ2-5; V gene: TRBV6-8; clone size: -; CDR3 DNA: TGTGCCAGCAGTGGACAGGGGGCTTTAGGAGAGACCCAGTACTTC; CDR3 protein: CASSGQGALGETQYF
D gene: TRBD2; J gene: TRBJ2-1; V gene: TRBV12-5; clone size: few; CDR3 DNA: TGTGCTAGTGGTTTGGTACGCACTAGCGGGGGGACGAATGAGCAGTTCTTC; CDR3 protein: CASGLVRTSGGTNEQFF
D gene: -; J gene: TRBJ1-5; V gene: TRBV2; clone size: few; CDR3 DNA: TGTGCCAGCGACTCGGGGACAAACCGCAATCAGCCCCAGCATTTT; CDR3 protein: CASDSGTNRNQPQHF
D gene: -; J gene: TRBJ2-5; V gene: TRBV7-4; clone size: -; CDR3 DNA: TGTGCCAGCAGGCCACCTCTCCGGGCGGGAGAGACCCAGTACTTC; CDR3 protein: CASRPPLRAGETQYF
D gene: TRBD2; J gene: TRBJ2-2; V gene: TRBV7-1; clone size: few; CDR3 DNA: TGTGCCAGCAGCTCACCAGCTAGCGGGGGGTTTACCGGGGAGCTGTTTTTT; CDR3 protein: CASSSPASGGFTGELFF
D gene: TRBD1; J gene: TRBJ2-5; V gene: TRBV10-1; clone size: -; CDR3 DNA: TGCGCCCACAGCGAGGGGGCAAGGGGAGAGACCCAGTACTTC; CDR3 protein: CAHSEGARGETQYF
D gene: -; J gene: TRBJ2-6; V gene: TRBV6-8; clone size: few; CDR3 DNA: TGTGCCAGCAGTTACAGGGAACCTGGGGCCAACGTCCTGACTTTC; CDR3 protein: CASSYREPGANVLTF
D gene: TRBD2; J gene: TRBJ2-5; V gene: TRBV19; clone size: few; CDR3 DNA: TGTGCCAGTAGTATCGGACGACTAGCGGGGGGGGAGACCCAGTACTTC; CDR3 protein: CASSIGRLAGGETQYF
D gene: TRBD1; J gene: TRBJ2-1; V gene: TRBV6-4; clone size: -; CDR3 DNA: TGTGCCAGCAGTTACCAACAGGGGAAACATGAGCAGTTCTTC; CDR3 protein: CASSYQQGKHEQFF
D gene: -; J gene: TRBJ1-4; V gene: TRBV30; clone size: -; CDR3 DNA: TGTGCCTGGAGAGGGACTGGGAATGAAAAACTGTTTTTT; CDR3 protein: CAWRGTGNEKLFF
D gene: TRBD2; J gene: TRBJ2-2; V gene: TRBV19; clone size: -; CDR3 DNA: TGTGCCAGTAGGGACCGGAGCGGGGGAGGGACCGGGGAGCTGTTTTTT; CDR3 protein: CASRDRSGGGTGELFF
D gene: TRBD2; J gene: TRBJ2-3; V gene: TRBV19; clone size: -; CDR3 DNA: TGTGCCAGTAGTAGCGGGAGGACTCAGGCAGATACGCAGTATTTT; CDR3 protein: CASSSGRTQADTQYF
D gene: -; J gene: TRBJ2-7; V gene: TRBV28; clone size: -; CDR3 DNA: TGTGCCAGCAAGTCAGGGGCGAACTCCTACGAGCAGTACTTC; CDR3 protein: CASKSGANSYEQYF
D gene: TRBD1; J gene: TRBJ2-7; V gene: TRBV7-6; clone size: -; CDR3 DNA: TGTGCCAGCAGCCCCCCTGGGACAGGGGCCTACGAGCAGTACTTC; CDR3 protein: CASSPPGTGAYEQYF